The source of this TCR beta chain is a study of blood T cell repertoires in COVID-19. About the study: T cells, B-cell-depleted T cells, or PBMCs provided the cDNA or gDNA that served as material.

Libraries were prepared by immunoSEQ multiplex PCR; TCRdb keeps only in-frame clonotypes and omits some of them. The sample lists 320,000 or so clones, roughly nine tenths occurring once. Recruits, aged roughly 18 to 89 years, lived in about two dozen US areas. All recovered Cohort 3 donors got two negative PCRs, got clearance, or saw symptom resolution. The receptor's source is a man between 60 and 75 years old who had recovered from COVID-19. Sequenced material: PBMCs or T cells enriched from blood (not recorded which).

CDR3 DNA: TGCGCCAGCAGCCAAGATGCCCGAGGACAGGGGAAAAACATTCAGTACTTC. It is translated as CASSQDARGQGKNIQYF. The chain joins TRBV4-1 to TRBJ2-4; the match to TRBD1 covers 9 bases. CDR3 size: 17 residues. With 0 bases clipped from V and 4 bases from J, the junction kept 7 bases outside the gene matches. Germline V gene lookup returns CDR1 MGHRA and CDR2 YSYEKL.